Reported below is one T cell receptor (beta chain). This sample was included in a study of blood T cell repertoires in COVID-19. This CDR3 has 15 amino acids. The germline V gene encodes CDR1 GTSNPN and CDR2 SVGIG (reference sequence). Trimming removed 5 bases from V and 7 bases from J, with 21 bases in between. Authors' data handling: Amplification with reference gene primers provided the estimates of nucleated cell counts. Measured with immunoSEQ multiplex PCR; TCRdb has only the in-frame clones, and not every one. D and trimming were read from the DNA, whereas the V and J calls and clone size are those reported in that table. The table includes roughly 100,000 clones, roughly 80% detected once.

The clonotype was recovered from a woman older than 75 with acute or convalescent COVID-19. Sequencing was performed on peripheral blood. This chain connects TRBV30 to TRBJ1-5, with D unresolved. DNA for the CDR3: TGTGCCTGGTCAAAGCTACGGATCCTCGGGCAGCCCCAGCATTTT. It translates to CAWSKLRILGQPQHF.